Described below is a single T cell receptor beta chain sequence and its context. This entry comes from a study of blood T cell repertoires in COVID-19. Overall study context: From T cells, B-cell-depleted T cells, or PBMCs came the material, which was cDNA or gDNA.

Everyone who took part was roughly 18 to 89 years old, and they came from about 25 US areas. This CDR3 spans 15 amino acids. Germline V gene lookup returns CDR1 LGHDT and CDR2 YNNKEL (reference sequence). The trim removed 4 bases at V and 7 bases at J, leaving 5 bases unmatched. The assay was immunoSEQ multiplex PCR, and TCRdb's table has in-frame clones only and misses some. Here the sample spans 250,000 or so clones, over 80% being singletons. What was sequenced was PBMCs or T cells enriched from blood (not recorded which). J is TRBJ2-2 and V is TRBV3-1 (or the pseudogene TRBV3-2); 11 bases are a match to TRBD2. This sequence was found in a woman aged 25 to 39 with acute COVID-19. The CDR3 DNA follows: TGTGCCAGCAGCCTACTAGCGGGAGCGGGCGGGGAGCTGTTTTTT. Protein: CASSLLAGAGGELFF.